This T cell receptor beta chain was captured in a study of blood T cell repertoires in COVID-19. Study-level background: Sample material is recorded as cDNA or gDNA derived from T cells, B-cell-depleted T cells, or PBMCs.

Germline-derived CDR1 and CDR2 are KGHSH and LQKENI. This CDR3 region has 13 residues. V gave up 3 bases and J gave up 0 bases, with 5 bases separating them. Data came from immunoSEQ multiplex PCR; TCRdb stores just in-frame clones and leaves some out. Here the sample spans 81,000 or so clones, roughly 83% being singletons. This clonotype was obtained from a man in his forties or fifties with active COVID-19. Sequenced input: peripheral blood. V gene TRBV18 combines with J gene TRBJ1-1; unclear D gene. This CDR3 is CASSPSMNTEAFF. The CDR3 DNA is TGTGCCAGCTCACCTTCAATGAACACTGAAGCTTTCTTT.